This T cell receptor beta chain was retrieved from a study of PD-1 blockade in classical Hodgkin lymphoma. Sequenced by immunoSEQ multiplex PCR; TCRdb stores in-frame clones only, minus some. The sample yields approximately 44,000 clones, more than 70% seen once. Every patient was affected by relapse after autologous stem cell transplantation, while exposure to brentuximab vedotin was not uniform. Progressive disease, partial response or complete response was each patient's best response. Findings and caveats of the study: Relapsed/refractory patients reportedly had the lowest baseline TCR diversity, below newly diagnosed patients, who were below healthy donors. CD4+ TCR diversity climbed significantly by C4D1, unlike CD8+ TCR diversity.

CDR3 length: 13 residues. V lost 3 bases and J 4 bases, leaving 8 bases between the germline ends. CDR1 is SGHDT and CDR2 is YYEEEE in the germline V gene. Notes on this clone: The target antigen is unknown.

The sequences come from peripheral blood mononuclear cells (PBMCs), collected at baseline. The chain links TRBV5-6 to TRBJ1-3; D gene unclear. The clonotype was recovered from a human donor with classical Hodgkin lymphoma. Here the CDR3 DNA reads TGTGCCAGCAGCTGGAGATCAGGAAACACCATATATTTT. Translating gives CASSWRSGNTIYF.